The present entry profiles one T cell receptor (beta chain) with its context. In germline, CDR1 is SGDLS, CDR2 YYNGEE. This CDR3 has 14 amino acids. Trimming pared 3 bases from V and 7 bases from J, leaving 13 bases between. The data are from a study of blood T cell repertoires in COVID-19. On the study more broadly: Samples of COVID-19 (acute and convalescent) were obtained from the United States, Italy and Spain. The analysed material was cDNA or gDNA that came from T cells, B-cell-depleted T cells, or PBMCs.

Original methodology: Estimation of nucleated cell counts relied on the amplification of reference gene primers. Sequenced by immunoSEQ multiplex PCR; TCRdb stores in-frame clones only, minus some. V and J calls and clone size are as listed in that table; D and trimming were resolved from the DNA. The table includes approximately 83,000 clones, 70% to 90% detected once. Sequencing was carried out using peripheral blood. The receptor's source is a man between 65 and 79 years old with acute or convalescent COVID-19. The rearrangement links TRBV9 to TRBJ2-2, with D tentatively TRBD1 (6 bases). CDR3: CASSARGIGGELFF. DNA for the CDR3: TGTGCCAGCAGCGCGAGGGGGATAGGCGGGGAGCTGTTTTTT.